This TCR beta chain was identified in a study of shared clonotypes between healthy human individuals. Study-level results: Naive subsets tended to show greater estimated richness than memory subsets.

As concerns this clone: The antigen remains unidentified.

From germline, CDR1 is MNHEY and CDR2 SMNVEV (reference sequence). The CDR3 is 16 amino acids. With 8 bases clipped from V and 2 bases from J, the junction kept 9 bases outside the gene matches. CD45RO negativity and positive selection for CCR7 defined naive CD8 cells, a population that excluded terminally differentiated effector memory CD45RA+ cells. Sequencing was performed with immunoSEQ multiplex PCR; in TCRdb, only in-frame clones are kept and a portion is missing. The table lists about 820,000 clones, nearly 95% of them singletons. The sequence was collected from a man aged 25-45 years in good health. Sequencing used naive CD8+ T cells sorted from blood. The J gene is TRBJ2-2, the V gene TRBV27; the match to TRBD1 covers 9 bases. The CDR3 region is CASQHRDRANTGELFF. CDR3 DNA sequence: TGTGCCAGCCAACACCGGGACAGGGCTAACACCGGGGAGCTGTTTTTT.